This T cell receptor (beta chain) stems from a study of OX40 agonist ivuxolimab in advanced cancers. Study-level background: Partial responses were achieved by three patients, one with hepatocellular carcinoma and two with cutaneous melanoma.

Germline V gene sequence: CDR1 MDHEN, CDR2 SYDVKM. This CDR3 is built from 11 residues. Trimming pared 6 bases from V and 4 bases from J, leaving 6 bases between. Profiling relied on immunoSEQ multiplex PCR, and the TCRdb table lists in-frame clones only, not all of them. Among nearly 65,000 clones listed, around 90% were seen once. People who had autoimmune disease history or systemic immunosuppression were excluded. The chain links TRBV28 to TRBJ1-1; the D is unclear. This clonotype originated in an adult with an advanced solid tumor such as melanoma, head and neck, liver or kidney cancer. This specimen consisted of CD4+ or CD8+ T cells sorted from blood, obtained in a trial of the OX40 agonist ivuxolimab. CDR3 nucleotides: TGTGCCAGCAGCCCCAGCACTGAAGCTTTCTTT. Its translation: CASSPSTEAFF.